This entry is about one T cell receptor beta chain. Its antigen is still unknown. This CDR3 has 11 amino acids. CDR1 is DFQATT, CDR2 SNEGSKA, per germline (reference sequence). V lost 5 bases, J lost 6 bases, and 10 bases lay in between. The sample belongs to a study of vaccination and CD4 T cells after COVID-19. Across the whole study: Participants, all vaccine recipients, received two doses of either BNT162b2 or mRNA-1273.

An Oncomine TCR Beta short-read assay was used to sequence the DNA from cultured CD4+ T cells. TCRdb recomputed calls from the PCR reads with MiXCR, one row per CDR3 protein. The sample has over 5,000 distinct CDR3 sequences, approximately 40% seen once. Specified treatment: roughly ten-day PBMC culture with coronavirus spike peptide pools or control peptides (ViraFEST assay). Collection of the unexposed donor's CD4+ T cells took place before the COVID-19 pandemic (2011-2018). Antigen-specific T cells were expanded with peptide pools by ViraFEST, and TCRs were then sequenced. The sequenced sample consisted of CD4+ T cells from blood, cultured in vitro. The genes are TRBV20-1 and TRBJ1-2; no definite D call. This clonotype originated in a human donor in good health. The CDR3 coding sequence is TGCAGTGCTGAGGTCTGGGATGGCTACACCTTC. This translates into CSAEVWDGYTF.